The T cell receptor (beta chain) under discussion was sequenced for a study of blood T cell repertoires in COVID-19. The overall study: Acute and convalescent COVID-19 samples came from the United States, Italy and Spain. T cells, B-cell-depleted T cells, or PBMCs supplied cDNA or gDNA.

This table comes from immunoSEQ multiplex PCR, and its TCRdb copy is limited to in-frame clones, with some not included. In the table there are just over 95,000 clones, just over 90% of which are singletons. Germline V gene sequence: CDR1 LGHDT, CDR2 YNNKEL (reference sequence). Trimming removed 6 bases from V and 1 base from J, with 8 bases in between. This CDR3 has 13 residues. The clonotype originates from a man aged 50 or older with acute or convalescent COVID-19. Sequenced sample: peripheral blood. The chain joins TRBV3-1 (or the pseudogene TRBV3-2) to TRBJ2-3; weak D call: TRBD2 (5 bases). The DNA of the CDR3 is TGTGCCAGCAGAACGGAGGGCACAGATACGCAGTATTTT. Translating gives CASRTEGTDTQYF.